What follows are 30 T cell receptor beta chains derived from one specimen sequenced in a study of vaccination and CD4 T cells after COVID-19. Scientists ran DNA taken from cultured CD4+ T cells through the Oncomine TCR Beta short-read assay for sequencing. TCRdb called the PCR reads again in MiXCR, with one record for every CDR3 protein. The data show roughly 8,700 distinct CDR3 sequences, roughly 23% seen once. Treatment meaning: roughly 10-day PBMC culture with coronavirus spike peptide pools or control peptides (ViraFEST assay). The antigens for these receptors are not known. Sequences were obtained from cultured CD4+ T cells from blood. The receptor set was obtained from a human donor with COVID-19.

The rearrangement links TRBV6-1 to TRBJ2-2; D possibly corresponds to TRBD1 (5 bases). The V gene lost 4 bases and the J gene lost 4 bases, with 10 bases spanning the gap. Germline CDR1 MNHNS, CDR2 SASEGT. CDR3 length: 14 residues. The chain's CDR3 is CASSVDSSTGELFF. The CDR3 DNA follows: TGTGCCAGCAGTGTTGACAGCTCCACCGGGGAGCTGTTTTTT.

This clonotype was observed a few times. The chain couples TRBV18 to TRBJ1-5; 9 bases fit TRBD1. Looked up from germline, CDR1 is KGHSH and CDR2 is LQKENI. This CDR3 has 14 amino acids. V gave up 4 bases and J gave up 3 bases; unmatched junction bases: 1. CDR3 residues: CASSRTGANQPQHF. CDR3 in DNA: TGTGCCAGCTCACGGACAGGGGCCAATCAGCCCCAGCATTTT.

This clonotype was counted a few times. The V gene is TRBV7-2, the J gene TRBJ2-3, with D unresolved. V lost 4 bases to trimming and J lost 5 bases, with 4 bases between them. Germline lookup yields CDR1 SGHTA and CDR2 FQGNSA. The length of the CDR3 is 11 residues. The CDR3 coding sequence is TGTGCCAGCAGCTCTCGAGATACGCAGTATTTT. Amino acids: CASSSRDTQYF.

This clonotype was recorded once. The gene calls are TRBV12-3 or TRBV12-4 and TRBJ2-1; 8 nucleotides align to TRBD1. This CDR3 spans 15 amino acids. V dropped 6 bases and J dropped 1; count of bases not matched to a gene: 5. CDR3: CASSLGQGSYNEQFF. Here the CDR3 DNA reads TGTGCCAGCAGCCTCGGACAGGGATCCTACAATGAGCAGTTCTTC.

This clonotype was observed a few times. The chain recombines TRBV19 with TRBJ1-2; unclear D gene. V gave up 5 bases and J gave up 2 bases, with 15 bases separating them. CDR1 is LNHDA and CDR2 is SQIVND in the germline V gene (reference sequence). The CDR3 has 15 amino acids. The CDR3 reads CASSPRGLFNYGYTF. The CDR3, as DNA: TGTGCCAGTAGTCCCCGCGGCCTCTTCAACTATGGCTACACCTTC.

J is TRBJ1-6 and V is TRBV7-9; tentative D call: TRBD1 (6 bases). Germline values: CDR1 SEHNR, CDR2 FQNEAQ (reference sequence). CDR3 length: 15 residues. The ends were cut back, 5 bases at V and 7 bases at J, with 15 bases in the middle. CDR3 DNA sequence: TGTGCCAGCAGCAGACACAGGGATGGAAATTCACCCCTCCACTTT. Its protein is CASSRHRDGNSPLHF. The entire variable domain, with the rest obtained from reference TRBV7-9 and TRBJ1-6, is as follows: DTGVSQNPRHKITKRGQNVTFRCDPISEHNRLYWYRQTLGQGPEFLTYFQNEAQLEKSRLLSDRFSAERPKGSFSTLEIQRTEQGDSAMYLCASSRHRDGNSPLHFGNGTRLTVT.

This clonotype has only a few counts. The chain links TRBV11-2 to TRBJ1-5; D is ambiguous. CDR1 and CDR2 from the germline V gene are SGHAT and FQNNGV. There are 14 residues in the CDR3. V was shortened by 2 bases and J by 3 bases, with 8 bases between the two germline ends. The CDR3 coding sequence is TGTGCCAGCAGCTTAAGTAGTTCCAATCAGCCCCAGCATTTT. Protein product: CASSLSSSNQPQHF.

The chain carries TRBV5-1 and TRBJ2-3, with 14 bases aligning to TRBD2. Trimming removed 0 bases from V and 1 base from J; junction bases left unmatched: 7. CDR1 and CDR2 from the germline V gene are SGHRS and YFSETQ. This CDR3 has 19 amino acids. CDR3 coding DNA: TGCGCCAGCAGCTTGGTCGGACTAGCGGGGGGCCAACGCACAGATACGCAGTATTTT. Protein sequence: CASSLVGLAGGQRTDTQYF.

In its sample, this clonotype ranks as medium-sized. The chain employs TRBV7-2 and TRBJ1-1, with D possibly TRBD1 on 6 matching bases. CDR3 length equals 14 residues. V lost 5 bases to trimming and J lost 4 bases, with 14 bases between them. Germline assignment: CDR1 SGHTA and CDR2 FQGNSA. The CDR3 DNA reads TGTGCCAGCAGCCCTGCAGGGGTAGGCACTGAAGCTTTCTTT. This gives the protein CASSPAGVGTEAFF.

The CDR3 DNA sequence: TGTGCCAGCAGTACCCAGACAGGGGTCTACGAGCAGTACTTC. It yields the protein CASSTQTGVYEQYF. The gene calls are TRBV27 and TRBJ2-7; 8 nucleotides line up with TRBD1. Germline CDR1 is MNHEY and CDR2 is SMNVEV (reference sequence). The CDR3 covers 14 residues. V lost 5 bases and J lost 3; bases outside the gene matches: 6.

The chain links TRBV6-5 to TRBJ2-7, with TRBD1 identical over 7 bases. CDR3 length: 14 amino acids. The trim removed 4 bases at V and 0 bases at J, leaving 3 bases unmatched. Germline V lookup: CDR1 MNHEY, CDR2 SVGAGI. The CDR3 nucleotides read TGTGCCAGCAGTTTTGGGACAGCCTCCTACGAGCAGTACTTC. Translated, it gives CASSFGTASYEQYF.

The CDR3 sequence: CASSLSLSGSTDTQYF. The CDR3 DNA reads as TGTGCCAGCAGTTTATCCCTCTCAGGCAGCACAGATACGCAGTATTTT. The chain employs TRBV12-3 or TRBV12-4 and TRBJ2-3; unclear D gene. CDR3 size: 16 residues. V was pared by 2 bases and J by 0 bases, with 12 bases between.

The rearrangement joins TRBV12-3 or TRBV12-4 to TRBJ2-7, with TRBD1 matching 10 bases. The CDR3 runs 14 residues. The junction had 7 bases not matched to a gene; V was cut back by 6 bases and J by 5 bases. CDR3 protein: CASSRDRGRDEQYF. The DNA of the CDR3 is TGTGCCAGCAGCCGGGACAGGGGAAGGGACGAGCAGTACTTC.

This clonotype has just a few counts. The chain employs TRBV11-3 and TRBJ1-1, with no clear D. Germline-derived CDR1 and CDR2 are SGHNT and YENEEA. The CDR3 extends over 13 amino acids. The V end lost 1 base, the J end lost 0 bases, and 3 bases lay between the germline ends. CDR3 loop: CASSLGLNTEAFF. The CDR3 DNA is TGTGCCAGCAGCTTAGGGTTGAACACTGAAGCTTTCTTT.

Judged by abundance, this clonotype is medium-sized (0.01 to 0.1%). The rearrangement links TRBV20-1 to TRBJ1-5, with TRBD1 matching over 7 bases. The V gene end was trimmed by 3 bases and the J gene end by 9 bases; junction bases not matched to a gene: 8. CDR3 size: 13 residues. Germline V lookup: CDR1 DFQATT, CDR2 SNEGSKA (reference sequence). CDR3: CSARGTALWPQHF. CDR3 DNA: TGCAGTGCTAGGGGGACAGCCCTTTGGCCCCAGCATTTT.

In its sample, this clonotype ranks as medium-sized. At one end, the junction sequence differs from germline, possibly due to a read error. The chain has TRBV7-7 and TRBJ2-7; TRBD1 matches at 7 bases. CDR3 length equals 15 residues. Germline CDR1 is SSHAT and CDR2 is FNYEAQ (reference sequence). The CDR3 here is CASSFAGTAAYEQYF. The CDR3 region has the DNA TGTGCTAGCAGCTTCGCCGGGACAGCGGCCTACGAGCAGTACTTC.

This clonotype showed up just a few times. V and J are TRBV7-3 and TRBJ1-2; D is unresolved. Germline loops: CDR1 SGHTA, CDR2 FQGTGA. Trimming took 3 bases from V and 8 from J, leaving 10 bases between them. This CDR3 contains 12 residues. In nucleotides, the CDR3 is TGTGCCAGCAGCTTTGACATTTTGGGCTACACCTTC. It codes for CASSFDILGYTF.

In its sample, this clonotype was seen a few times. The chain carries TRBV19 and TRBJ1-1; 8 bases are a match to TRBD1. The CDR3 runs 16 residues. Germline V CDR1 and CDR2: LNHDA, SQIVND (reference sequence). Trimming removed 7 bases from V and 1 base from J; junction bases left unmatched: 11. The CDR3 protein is CASTLTGTGRNTEAFF. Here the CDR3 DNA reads TGTGCCAGTACCCTAACTGGGACAGGACGGAACACTGAAGCTTTCTTT.

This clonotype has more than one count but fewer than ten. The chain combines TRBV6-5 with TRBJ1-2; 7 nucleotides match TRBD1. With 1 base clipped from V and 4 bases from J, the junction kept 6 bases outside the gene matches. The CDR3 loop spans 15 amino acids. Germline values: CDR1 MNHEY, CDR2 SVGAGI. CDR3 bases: TGTGCCAGCAGTTACTTAGACAGGGCTGGCTATGGCTACACCTTC. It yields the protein CASSYLDRAGYGYTF.

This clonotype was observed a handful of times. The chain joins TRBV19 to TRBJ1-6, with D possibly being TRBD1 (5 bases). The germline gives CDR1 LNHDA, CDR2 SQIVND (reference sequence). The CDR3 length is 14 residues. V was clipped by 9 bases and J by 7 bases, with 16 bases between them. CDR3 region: CASQGILRNSPLHF. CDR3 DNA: TGTGCCAGCCAGGGTATCTTAAGAAATTCACCCCTCCACTTT.

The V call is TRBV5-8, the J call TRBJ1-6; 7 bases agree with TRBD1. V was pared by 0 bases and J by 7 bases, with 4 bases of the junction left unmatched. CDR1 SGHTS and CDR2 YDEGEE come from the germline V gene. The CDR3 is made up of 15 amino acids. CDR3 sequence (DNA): TGTGCCAGCAGCTTGGGTGTGACAGGGAATTCACCCCTCCACTTT. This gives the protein CASSLGVTGNSPLHF.

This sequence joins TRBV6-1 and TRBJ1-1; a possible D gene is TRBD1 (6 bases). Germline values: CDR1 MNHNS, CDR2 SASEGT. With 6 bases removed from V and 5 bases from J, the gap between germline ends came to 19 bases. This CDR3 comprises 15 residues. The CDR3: CASRPRGGQVTEAFF. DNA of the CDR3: TGTGCCAGCAGGCCCAGAGGGGGGCAGGTAACTGAAGCTTTCTTT.

The CDR3 reads CASSSRSRGYSPLHF. In DNA form, the CDR3 reads TGTGCCAGCAGCTCGAGAAGCAGGGGATATTCACCCCTCCACTTT. The chain employs TRBV7-9 and TRBJ1-6; TRBD1 is a possible D gene (6 bases). The germline V and J ends were trimmed by 4 bases and 8 bases, with 15 bases remaining between them. Per the germline V gene, CDR1 is SEHNR and CDR2 is FQNEAQ (reference sequence). The CDR3 contains 15 residues.

The CDR3 sequence is CASRSTGAYEQYF. The DNA for the CDR3 is TGTGCCAGCAGGTCCACAGGGGCCTACGAGCAGTACTTC. The chain links TRBV6-1 to TRBJ2-7; 7 bases align to TRBD1. V was clipped by 6 bases and J by 2 bases; unmatched bases: 4. CDR3 length: 13 amino acids. Germline lookup yields CDR1 MNHNS and CDR2 SASEGT.

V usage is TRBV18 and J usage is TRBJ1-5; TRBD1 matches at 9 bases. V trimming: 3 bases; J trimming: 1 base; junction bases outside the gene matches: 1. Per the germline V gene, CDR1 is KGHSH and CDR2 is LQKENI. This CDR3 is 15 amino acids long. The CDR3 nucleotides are TGTGCCAGCTCACCGGGACAGGGCAGCAATCAGCCCCAGCATTTT. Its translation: CASSPGQGSNQPQHF.

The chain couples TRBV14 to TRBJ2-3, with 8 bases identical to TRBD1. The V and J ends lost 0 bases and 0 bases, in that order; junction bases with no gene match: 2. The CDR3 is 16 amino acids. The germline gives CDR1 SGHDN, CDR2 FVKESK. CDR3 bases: TGTGCCAGCAGCCAAGAACAGGGGGTTAGCACAGATACGCAGTATTTT. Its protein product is CASSQEQGVSTDTQYF. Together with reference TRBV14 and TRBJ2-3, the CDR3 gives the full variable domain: EAGVTQFPSHSVIEKGQTVTLRCDPISGHDNLYWYRRVMGKEIKFLLHFVKESKQDESGMPNNRFLAERTGGTYSTLKVQPAELEDSGVYFCASSQEQGVSTDTQYFGPGTRLTVL.

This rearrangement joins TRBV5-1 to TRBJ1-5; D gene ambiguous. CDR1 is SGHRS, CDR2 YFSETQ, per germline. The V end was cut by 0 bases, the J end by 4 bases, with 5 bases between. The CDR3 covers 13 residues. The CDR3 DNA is TGCGCCAGCAGCTTGGTAGGGAATCAGCCCCAGCATTTT. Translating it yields CASSLVGNQPQHF.

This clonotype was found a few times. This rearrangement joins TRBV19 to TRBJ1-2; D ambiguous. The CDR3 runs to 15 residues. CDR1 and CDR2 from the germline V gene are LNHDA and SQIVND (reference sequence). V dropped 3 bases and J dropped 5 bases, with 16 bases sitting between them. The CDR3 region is CASSMSRIREYGYTF. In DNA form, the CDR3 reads TGTGCCAGTAGTATGAGTCGGATACGGGAGTATGGCTACACCTTC.

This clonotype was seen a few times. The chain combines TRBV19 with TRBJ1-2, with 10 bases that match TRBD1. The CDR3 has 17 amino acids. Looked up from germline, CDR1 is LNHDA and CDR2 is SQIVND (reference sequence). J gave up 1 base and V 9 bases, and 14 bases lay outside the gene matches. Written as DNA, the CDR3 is TGTGCCAGCACCCCTGATAAGGGGGACAGGGGTAACTATGGCTACACCTTC. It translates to CASTPDKGDRGNYGYTF.

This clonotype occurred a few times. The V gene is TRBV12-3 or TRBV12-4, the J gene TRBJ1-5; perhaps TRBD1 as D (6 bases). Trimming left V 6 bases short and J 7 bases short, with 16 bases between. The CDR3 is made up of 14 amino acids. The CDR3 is CASSFTGPGQPQHF. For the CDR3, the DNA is TGTGCCAGCAGCTTTACAGGGCCGGGGCAGCCCCAGCATTTT.